The 7 T cell receptor beta chains listed next were all sequenced from one sample in a study of vaccination and CD4 T cells after COVID-19. Researchers used the Oncomine TCR Beta short-read assay to sequence DNA from cultured CD4+ T cells. TCRdb redid the calling of the PCR reads with MiXCR, one entry per CDR3 protein. The data contain a few thousand distinct CDR3 sequences, 15% to 20% of them seen just once; the ten biggest clones take up approximately 25%. Their target antigens are unknown. Treatment defined: approximately 9-day PBMC culture with coronavirus spike peptide pools or control peptides (ViraFEST assay). CD4+ T cells of the unexposed donor were collected before the COVID-19 pandemic (2011-2018). Sequenced input: CD4+ T cells from blood, cultured in vitro. These receptor sequences come from a human donor in good health.

The chain carries TRBV20-1 and TRBJ2-2; 7 bases fit TRBD2. V dropped 6 bases and J dropped 3; count of bases not matched to a gene: 13. CDR1 and CDR2 from the germline V gene are DFQATT and SNEGSKA (reference sequence). The CDR3 consists of 16 residues. This CDR3 is CSARKGLAGYTGELFF. The CDR3 region has the DNA TGCAGTGCGAGAAAGGGATTAGCGGGTTACACCGGGGAGCTGTTTTTT.

This clonotype has a handful of counts. This chain joins TRBV20-1 and TRBJ2-1; 7 bases align to TRBD1. V dropped 6 bases and J dropped 4; count of bases not matched to a gene: 6. This CDR3 spans 13 amino acids. CDR1 and CDR2 (germline): DFQATT, SNEGSKA (reference sequence). DNA of the CDR3: TGCAGTGCAAGAAGGGACAGATACAATGAGCAGTTCTTC. Translation: CSARRDRYNEQFF.

This clonotype is categorized as medium-sized (0.01 to 0.1%). The CDR3 sequence: CASSSTGRDTGELFF. The CDR3 DNA reads TGTGCCAGCAGCTCGACAGGGCGGGACACCGGGGAGCTGTTTTTT. The chain carries TRBV7-3 and TRBJ2-2; 7 bases are shared with TRBD1. Germline values: CDR1 SGHTA, CDR2 FQGTGA. V shed 4 bases and J 3 bases; nucleotides not matched to a gene: 5. This CDR3 is built from 15 residues.

V and J are TRBV14 and TRBJ1-1; no definite D call. Germline CDR1 SGHDN, CDR2 FVKESK. The ends were cut back, 1 base at V and 3 bases at J, with 9 bases in the middle. The CDR3 runs to 14 residues. CDR3 in DNA: TGTGCCAGCAGCCAAGGCTCTCGAGACACTGAAGCTTTCTTT. Translation: CASSQGSRDTEAFF.

The chain has TRBV11-1 and TRBJ1-2; 8 bases are a match to TRBD1. Per germline, CDR1 SGHAT and CDR2 FQDESV (reference sequence). The trim removed 1 base at V and 5 bases at J, leaving 9 bases unmatched. This CDR3 comprises 16 residues. Written as DNA, the CDR3 is TGTGCCAGCAGCTTAGGAGGACAGGGAACGACGTATGGCTACACCTTC. It is translated as CASSLGGQGTTYGYTF. The whole variable domain, remainder taken from reference TRBV11-1 and TRBJ1-2, is EAEVAQSPRYKITEKSQAVAFWCDPISGHATLYWYRQILGQGPELLVQFQDESVVDDSQLPKDRFSAERLKGVDSTLKIQPAELGDSAMYLCASSLGGQGTTYGYTFGSGTRLTVV.

A few counts support this clonotype. The chain recombines TRBV2 with TRBJ2-5; 8 bases are a match to TRBD1. With 6 bases clipped from V and 1 base from J, the junction kept 4 bases outside the gene matches. The CDR3 runs to 14 residues. Germline loops: CDR1 SNHLY, CDR2 FYNNEI. CDR3 region: CASSRDRGQETQYF. The CDR3 DNA reads as TGTGCCAGCAGCCGCGACAGGGGCCAAGAGACCCAGTACTTC.

This chain uses TRBV30 with TRBJ1-5; D not resolved. The CDR3 is made up of 13 amino acids. The V and J ends lost 0 bases and 0 bases respectively, with 3 bases between them. The germline gives CDR1 GTSNPN, CDR2 SVGIG (reference sequence). In nucleotides, the CDR3 is TGTGCCTGGAGTGTACTTAGCAATCAGCCCCAGCATTTT. Residues: CAWSVLSNQPQHF.